This TCR beta chain is drawn from a study of cytomegalovirus exposure and HLA in healthy donors (dated by TCRdb to the late 2010s). General notes on the study: An earlier analysis of more than 550 of the donors reported roughly 300 Gb of sequence data and some 110 million unique TCR beta sequences obtained from approximately 180 million T cells. To decide whether each TCR beta V gene segment behaved as functional or pseudogenic, an earlier analysis of fewer than 750 of the donors relied on high-throughput TCR beta sequencing. A later analysis re-examined previously published TCR beta repertoires from roughly 720 donors and added high-resolution HLA genotyping to investigate patterns of TCR occurrence. Because of strong linkage in the cohort, five DR-DQ haplotypes were treated as single units for association and clustering. The study profiled the T cell repertoires of about 640 subjects by immunosequencing and related them to cytomegalovirus serostatus. Rather than using new phenotypic data, the later analysis identified candidate immune exposures from TCR beta sequences and from how often those sequences occurred across donors. A separate validation cohort of about 110 different subjects was used in addition to the roughly 620-subject first cohort. Roughly 300 gigabases of sequencing data and approximately 85 million unique TCR sequences were included in an early release covering roughly 700 HLA-typed donors. On average, over 200,000 unique TCR beta nucleotide sequences were sequenced per donor among a few hundred genotyped donors of the cohort, with roughly 18% of those sequences being non-productive. A later genetic analysis used genome-wide SNP genotypes for about 60% of the roughly 700 donors, treating that subset as a discovery cohort. To predict cytomegalovirus infection status, the study combined high-throughput TCR immunosequencing, statistical association of individual TCRs with disease status, and machine learning. The genetic ancestry cluster associated with self-reported Caucasian donors included over 65% of the roughly 380 genotyped donors. Typing coverage varied by locus: roughly 620-640 donors for A, B, C, DRB1 and DQB1; more than 500 for DQA1; around 570 for DPA1; approximately 490 for DPB1. The aim of the study was to test whether cataloging public T cell receptors could identify signatures of past pathogen exposure. Every discovery cohort repertoire had been produced on one sequencing platform. Donor age, sex, ethnicity and CMV serostatus were compiled alongside the repertoire data. HLA typing covered class I and class II loci at four-digit resolution.

A single count supports this clone. What this receptor recognizes is not known. No much larger clonotype is one base removed from it; base qualities were not supplied. In total, 500 to 700 healthy bone marrow donors made up the cohort. All cohort members were sampled while nominally healthy, although unrecorded immune exposures were likely present. The donor tested CMV seronegative, placing the donor among the roughly 350 seronegative members of the cohort. Each donor provided a peripheral blood sample, and peripheral blood mononuclear cells were used for TCR beta sequencing. Genomic DNA was extracted from the blood cell samples with the Qiagen DNeasy Blood Extraction Kit. Study-wide findings and limitations: The classifier was reported to diagnose cytomegalovirus status with high specificity and sensitivity in both the original cohort and the validation cohort. Because counts were too low, around 18 rarely observed V segments, including chromosome 9 orphons, were left out of the earlier analysis of approximately 580 of the donors. In a later analysis, several top co-occurrence clusters were reported to appear linked to parvovirus B19, influenza, CMV and Epstein-Barr virus. Broadly in line with IMGT annotations, most TCR beta V segments showed up in productive rearrangements about 87% or about 30% of the time in an earlier analysis of several hundred of the donors. In a later analysis, HLA-associated TCR beta chains were found to be more clonally expanded and to have lower generation probabilities than equally common non-associated chains. Sequencing depth was assumed to be roughly uniform across donors in the presence/absence analyses, though that assumption may not hold. Most CMV-associated TCR beta chains appeared to be HLA-restricted in a later analysis, and the HLA associations seemed to be driven largely by CMV exposure. A later genetic analysis associated a missense DCLRE1C variant with V-gene and J-gene trimming of TCR beta chains, and an independent cohort replicated the association. In vitro tests confirmed that a few of the cytomegalovirus-associated TCR beta chains recognize cytomegalovirus antigens. Specific HLA alleles were associated with 15,000 to 20,000 TCR beta sequences at a false discovery rate of 0.05 in a later analysis. Most TCR sequences were seen in very few donors, while some public TCRs were found in many individuals. In a later analysis, TCR association rates were found to vary across HLA loci, with the most associated TCRs seen for DRB1 alleles and the fewest for HLA-C alleles. For the cohort, immune exposure information was limited to CMV serostatus. Correlated functional status among segregating V segments might be attributable to linkage disequilibrium, but an unknown experimental factor could not be ruled out. A further reported finding was that TCR beta sequences accurately predicted the HLA-A and HLA-B alleles for most subjects in the first cohort. When HLA alleles, especially DR and DQ, strongly co-occurred, TCR associations were difficult to assign to individual alleles. This cohort had only TCR beta chains sequenced, and the lack of alpha or paired-chain data limited which features could be detected. Because HLA typing was unavailable for some donors at each locus, only the typed subset was used in association tests. The authors suggested that the approach could potentially be generalized to other disease states and immunological phenotypes. A cluster of highly shared sequence variants was judged likely to represent a technical artifact of the sequencing pipeline. A total of 150 to 200 TCR beta chains were listed by the study as associated with cytomegalovirus. In a later genetic analysis, fewer N-insertions in productive TCRs were reported among donors in an Asian-associated ancestry cluster than the roughly 700-donor mean.

The method behind the library was the immunoSEQ multiplex PCR assay. The multiplex PCR relied on a mix of 60 forward primers for TCR Vbeta segments and 13 reverse primers for TCR Jbeta segments. The CDR3 region of rearranged TCR beta genes was amplified from genomic DNA by a multiplex PCR assay. Amplified TCR beta libraries were sequenced as 87-base-pair reads on the Illumina HiSeq System. In the original analysis: Across the 670 or so repertoires, a later analysis counted tens of millions of unique TCR beta chains, roughly 11 million of which were shared by at least two donors. A nearest-neighbor algorithm error-corrected the raw reads and collapsed the reads into unique sequences, merging closely related sequences to remove PCR and sequencing errors. To assign V, D and J gene segments, CDR3 sequences were aligned to IMGT reference sequences. For a sequence to be retained, a match of at least six nucleotides was required to both a V gene segment and a J gene segment. A rearrangement was called productive if the CDR3 had no stop codons and remained in frame with V and J, and every other rearrangement was called non-productive. CDR3 was defined according to IMGT convention as the region running from the second conserved V-encoded cysteine to the conserved J-encoded phenylalanine. The earlier analysis of approximately 500 of the donors excluded sequences that lacked an unambiguous match to a single V gene segment. In an earlier analysis of some 590 of the donors, V segments were called functional above 56.7% productive rearrangements and were called segregating when the between-donor standard deviation exceeded 5%. A statistical classification framework was developed to diagnose cytomegalovirus status using the catalog of TCR beta chain sequences. In a later analysis, TCR nucleotide sequences were compared against IMGT/GENE-DB human TR gene sequences so that V and J genes could be assigned. A later analysis assigned CDR3 sequences and most-parsimonious VDJ recombination scenarios with the TCRdist pipeline. In a later analysis, each TCR beta chain was defined by its CDR3 amino acid sequence together with its V-gene family, and reads without a unique V-gene family were excluded. As a way to deal with suspected cross-contamination and a sequencing artifact, a later analysis dropped roughly 600 nucleotide sequences that were highly shared and had low generation probability. In a later analysis, a clonal expansion index was calculated for each public chain from normalized within-repertoire ranks of inferred template counts. In a later analysis, generation probabilities were computed using a VDJ recombination model fitted to out-of-frame rearrangements, and the results were checked against IGoR. Hypergeometric tests were used in a later analysis to score TCR-TCR, TCR-HLA and TCR-CMV co-occurrence, with a repertoire-size bias correction applied to the TCR pairs. To estimate false discovery rates, a later analysis permuted the HLA or CMV assignments 20 times. A later analysis grouped co-occurring TCRs with DBSCAN, adding TCRdist sequence similarity when clustering within HLA-allele-positive subsets. Repertoires with fewer than 30,000 or more than 120,000 public chains, plus five repertoires with anomalous nucleotide sharing, were excluded from co-occurrence clustering. The table comes from immuneACCESS by way of TCRdb, which keeps in-frame sequences with V and J called. Part of the clones is missing from these tables; in studies checked, under half for an unresolved V gene and the rest for unknown reasons. V, J and clone size are taken as reported in that table, and D and trimming were inferred from the DNA itself. The sample table holds around 100,000 clones, of which roughly 85% were seen once. 2.6% of the sample rests with the top ten.

The sequenced sample was PBMCs. The sequence was obtained from a man aged 35 to 55 in good health and CMV-seronegative.

The DNA sequence is as follows: TGTGCCAGCAGCCTGGGGGGGGACTACGAGCAGTACTTC. This yields the protein CASSLGGDYEQYF. The chain was built from TRBV5-4 and TRBJ2-7, with TRBD2 matching 7 junction bases. From the cysteine through the phenylalanine, the CDR3 covers 13 amino acids. Only the CDR3 DNA stays, 39 bases, in frame from base 1. Compared with germline, V lacks 4 bases and J lacks 3 bases; bases without a gene match: 4. The germline V gene encodes CDR1 SGHNT and CDR2 YYREEE (reference sequence).